Shown below are 23 T cell receptor beta chains from a single sample sequenced in a study of T cells after yellow fever vaccination. TCRdb independently ran MiXCR on the 5' RACE reads; one entry per CDR3 protein. The data hold some 320,000 distinct CDR3 sequences, with about 10% observed a single time. The input for sequencing was CD4+ T cells sorted from PBMCs, taken 45 days after the yellow fever booster vaccination. The receptor source for this set is a man in his late teens or twenties who received the YFV17D yellow fever vaccine.

This chain joins TRBV21-1 and TRBJ2-7; the DNA was not used to check the table's D call, TRBD1. TRBV21-1 counts as a pseudogene. This CDR3 has 14 residues. CDR3 nucleotides: TGTGCCAGCAGCAACGGGACAGGGGGCTACGAGCAGTACGTC. It is translated as CASSNGTGGYEQYV.

This clonotype was observed a few times. The rearrangement joins TRBV6-2 or TRBV6-3 to TRBJ2-5, with 9 positions matching TRBD2. The V gene end was trimmed by 4 bases and the J gene end by 5 bases; junction bases not matched to a gene: 8. The CDR3 is made up of 15 amino acids. Germline CDR1 and CDR2: MNHEY and SVGEGT. The CDR3 region is CASSSALAGMETQYF. In nucleotides, the CDR3 is TGTGCCAGCAGTTCCGCGCTAGCGGGGATGGAGACCCAGTACTTC.

The chain is built from TRBV12-3 or TRBV12-4 and TRBJ1-5, with D unresolved. V dropped 3 bases and J dropped 7 bases, with 7 bases sitting between them. The CDR3 is 12 residues long. Here the CDR3 reads CASSFLGQPQHF. The CDR3 bases are TGTGCCAGCAGTTTTTTGGGGCAGCCCCAGCATTTT.

This clonotype was counted many times. The chain uses TRBV7-2 and TRBJ2-4; 10 bases are shared with TRBD1. The CDR3 sequence is 17 residues long. The V gene end was trimmed by 0 bases and the J gene end by 1 base; junction bases not matched to a gene: 3. CDR1 is SGHTA, CDR2 FQGNSA, per germline. CDR3 region: CASSLAQGQGAKNIQYF. The CDR3 nucleotides are TGTGCCAGCAGCTTAGCGCAGGGACAGGGGGCCAAAAACATTCAGTACTTC.

This clonotype has a single count. The V call is TRBV3-1, the J call TRBJ2-1; D possibly corresponds to TRBD2 (5 bases). Trimming removed 3 bases from V and 5 bases from J, with 14 bases in between. Per the germline V gene, CDR1 is LGHDT and CDR2 is YNNKEL (reference sequence). This CDR3 contains 15 residues. Written as DNA, the CDR3 is TGTGCCAGCAGCCAGAGACTGACCGGGGACAATGAGCAGTTCTTC. It translates to CASSQRLTGDNEQFF.

This clonotype was observed a handful of times. The gene calls are TRBV18 and TRBJ2-1; no definite D call. Germline V gene lookup returns CDR1 KGHSH and CDR2 LQKENI. This CDR3 region has 13 residues. Trimming pared 1 base from V and 7 bases from J, leaving 8 bases between. DNA of the CDR3: TGTGCCAGCTCACCACTACTCAATAATGAGCAGTTCTTC. This codes for CASSPLLNNEQFF.

The sample holds many counts of this clonotype. The V gene is TRBV5-1, the J gene TRBJ1-1; no definite D call. CDR3 size: 12 residues. Germline values: CDR1 SGHRS, CDR2 YFSETQ. The ends were cut back, 7 bases at V and 2 bases at J, with 9 bases in the middle. CDR3 in amino acids: CASGRGNTEAFF. The CDR3 bases are TGCGCCAGCGGGCGGGGAAACACTGAAGCTTTCTTT.

This clonotype has only a few counts. This chain uses TRBV20-1 with TRBJ1-3; D remains ambiguous. The germline CDR1 and CDR2 sequences are DFQATT and SNEGSKA (reference sequence). The CDR3 consists of 15 residues. V shed 0 bases and J shed 0 bases, with 9 bases lying between them. The CDR3 sequence: CSARDPRTSGNTIYF. The CDR3 DNA follows: TGCAGTGCTAGAGATCCAAGGACCTCTGGAAACACCATATATTTT.

CDR3: CASSPVGRGSNTGELFF. Here the CDR3 DNA reads TGTGCCAGCTCACCAGTTGGCAGGGGGTCGAACACCGGGGAGCTGTTTTTT. The J gene is TRBJ2-2, the V gene TRBV18; the match to TRBD1 covers 7 bases. The length of the CDR3 is 17 residues. V lost 2 bases, J lost 0 bases, and 6 bases stayed unmatched. Germline V CDR1 and CDR2: KGHSH, LQKENI.

This clonotype showed up many times. This chain links TRBV5-1 with TRBJ2-1; 10 bases are shared with TRBD1. The germline gives CDR1 SGHRS, CDR2 YFSETQ. V was clipped by 0 bases and J by 7 bases; unmatched bases: 7. This CDR3 comprises 16 residues. CDR3 residues: CASSLAGGQGINEQFF. Here the CDR3 DNA reads TGCGCCAGCAGCTTGGCCGGGGGACAGGGGATTAATGAGCAGTTCTTC. Combining the CDR3 with reference TRBV5-1 and TRBJ2-1 gives the whole variable domain KAGVTQTPRYLIKTRGQQVTLSCSPISGHRSVSWYQQTPGQGLQFLFEYFSETQRNKGNFPGRFSGRQFSNSRSEMNVSTLELGDSALYLCASSLAGGQGINEQFFGPGTRLTVL.

This clonotype was picked up many times. The chain carries TRBV20-1 and TRBJ1-5; TRBD1 matches 7 bases. The length of the CDR3 is 13 residues. Germline trimming cut 3 bases from V and 5 bases from J; bases unmatched to any gene: 4. The germline CDR1 and CDR2 sequences are DFQATT and SNEGSKA (reference sequence). In DNA form, the CDR3 reads TGCAGTGCTAGCGACAGGGAGGATCAGCCCCAGCATTTT. Translating it yields CSASDREDQPQHF.

The chain carries TRBV5-8 and TRBJ2-2, with 7 bases fitting TRBD1. V trimming: 4 bases; J trimming: 3 bases; junction bases outside the gene matches: 3. The CDR3 consists of 14 residues. The germline gives CDR1 SGHTS, CDR2 YDEGEE. This CDR3 is CASSVDRDTGELFF. The CDR3 DNA is TGTGCCAGCAGCGTCGACAGGGACACCGGGGAGCTGTTTTTT.

This clonotype was seen at least ten times. The CDR3 nucleotides are TGCGCCAGCAGCCGCTGGGCAACAGGGGTCACCGGGGAGCTGTTTTTT. Residues: CASSRWATGVTGELFF. V gene TRBV4-1 combines with J gene TRBJ2-2; 7 nucleotides line up with TRBD1. Germline V CDR1 and CDR2: MGHRA, YSYEKL. J lost 4 bases, V lost 4 bases, and 9 bases had no gene match. The CDR3 consists of 16 residues.

The chain is built from TRBV6-2 or TRBV6-3 and TRBJ1-1, with D unclear. The CDR3 spans 13 residues. V dropped 8 bases and J dropped 1 base, with 11 bases sitting between them. Germline V gene sequence: CDR1 MNHEY, CDR2 SVGEGT. The CDR3 bases are TGTGCCAGCTCGGGCCCACCGAACACTGAAGCTTTCTTT. Translation gives CASSGPPNTEAFF.

This clonotype was seen ten or more times. V and J are TRBV6-6 and TRBJ2-3, with D tentatively TRBD1 or TRBD2 (6 bases each). The CDR3 contains 14 residues. The germline gives CDR1 MNHNY, CDR2 SVGAGI (reference sequence). With 8 bases removed from V and 8 bases from J, the gap between germline ends came to 20 bases. Here the CDR3 DNA reads TGTGCCAGCGGTACAGGGACTCCCGGGGGTACGCAGTATTTT. The encoded protein is CASGTGTPGGTQYF.

V is TRBV5-5 and J is TRBJ1-5; D is undetermined. The CDR3 consists of 14 residues. The V gene's germline CDR1 is SGHKS and CDR2 YYEKEE (reference sequence). Trimming took off 0 bases at V and 1 base at J, with 5 bases between the two ends. Written as DNA, the CDR3 is TGTGCCAGCAGCTTGGACGCGAGCAATCAGCCCCAGCATTTT. This translates into CASSLDASNQPQHF. Full variable domain (remainder filled in from reference TRBV5-5 and TRBJ1-5): DAGVTQSPTHLIKTRGQQVTLRCSPISGHKSVSWYQQVLGQGPQFIFQYYEKEERGRGNFPDRFSARQFPNYSSELNVNALLLGDSALYLCASSLDASNQPQHFGDGTRLSIL.

V gene TRBV7-9 combines with J gene TRBJ1-1; D unresolved. Trimming removed 2 bases at V and 4 bases at J, with 11 bases between. The CDR3 totals 14 residues. Germline V gene lookup returns CDR1 SEHNR and CDR2 FQNEAQ (reference sequence). Here the CDR3 reads CASSLWIGVTEAFF. The CDR3 DNA follows: TGTGCCAGCAGCTTATGGATTGGTGTCACTGAAGCTTTCTTT.

The V gene is TRBV7-2, the J gene TRBJ2-7; D is unresolved. The ends were cut back, 1 base at V and 6 bases at J, with 13 bases in the middle. Germline V gives CDR1 SGHTA, CDR2 FQGNSA. CDR3 size: 14 residues. In nucleotides, the CDR3 is TGTGCCAGCAGCTTAGGCCCAGCGTTCGGCGAGCAGTACTTC. Protein: CASSLGPAFGEQYF.

This clonotype was recorded only once. The chain joins TRBV7-6 to TRBJ2-2; D assignment may be TRBD1 or TRBD2 (5 bases each). Germline V gene lookup returns CDR1 SGHVS and CDR2 FNYEAQ. V gave up 5 bases and J gave up 3 bases, with 7 bases separating them. CDR3 length: 13 residues. CDR3 DNA sequence: TGTGCCAGCAGCCGAGGGGACACCGGGGAGCTGTTTTTT. This codes for CASSRGDTGELFF.

This clonotype was counted once. The chain links TRBV6-2 or TRBV6-3 to TRBJ2-2; 8 bases agree with TRBD2. The CDR3 contains 15 residues. Germline assignment: CDR1 MNHEY and CDR2 SVGEGT. Germline trimming cut 7 bases from V and 0 bases from J; bases unmatched to any gene: 4. This chain's CDR3 is CASTVAGTNTGELFF. The CDR3 DNA follows: TGTGCCAGCACCGTAGCGGGGACGAACACCGGGGAGCTGTTTTTT.

The gene calls are TRBV20-1 and TRBJ1-5, with 9 bases lining up with TRBD1. The CDR3 is made up of 13 amino acids. V lost 5 bases, J lost 5 bases, and 4 bases stayed unmatched. The germline V gene has CDR1 DFQATT and CDR2 SNEGSKA (reference sequence). CDR3 in amino acids: CSAWGQGHQPQHF. The CDR3 nucleotides read TGCAGTGCTTGGGGACAGGGACATCAGCCCCAGCATTTT.

This clonotype was recorded a few times. V gene TRBV9 combines with J gene TRBJ1-1; D is ambiguous. The CDR3 covers 14 residues. Germline V CDR1 and CDR2: SGDLS, YYNGEE. V lost 3 bases to trimming and J lost 1 base, with 10 bases between them. The DNA for the CDR3 is TGTGCCAGCAGCGCAAGACCTACGAACACTGAAGCTTTCTTT. Its protein is CASSARPTNTEAFF.

The V and J genes are TRBV24-1 and TRBJ1-2; TRBD1 is a possible D gene (5 bases). Trimming cost V 3 bases and J 4 bases, with 11 bases left between them. Germline lookup yields CDR1 KGHDR and CDR2 SFDVKD. The CDR3 covers 14 residues. The CDR3 nucleotides are TGTGCCACCAGTGATCCCGGGACGGCCTATGGCTACACCTTC. This translates into CATSDPGTAYGYTF.